This T cell receptor (beta chain) was sequenced during a study of CD8+ T cells in alopecia areata. Study outcomes and limitations: Scalp sample sequencing also detects resident alphabeta T cells of normal skin.

Patients with alopecia areata provided lesional scalp punch biopsies as well as peripheral blood. CD4+ and CD8+ T cells were sorted from PBMCs stained for CD3, CD4 and CD8. Extracted RNA was reverse transcribed into cDNA, the sequencing template. Only in-frame clones appear in the TCRdb table, and some are missing; sequencing was by immunoSEQ multiplex PCR. There are over 150,000 clones in the sample; around 60% occur only once, and about 15% lies in the top ten. There are a few counts of this clone. Its specificity is not known. The sequence was obtained from a human donor with alopecia areata. Material: CD4+ T cells sorted from blood, obtained at week 0.

CDR3 nucleotide sequence: TGTGCCAGCAGCCAAGGACAGGGCTCCTACGAGCAGTACTTC. Its translation: CASSQGQGSYEQYF. J is TRBJ2-7 and V is TRBV4-2; TRBD1 aligns across 7 bases. The CDR3 extends over 14 amino acids. Germline V gene sequence: CDR1 LGHNA, CDR2 YNFKEQ. Unmatched junction bases numbered 0, after V lost 1 base and J lost 0 bases.